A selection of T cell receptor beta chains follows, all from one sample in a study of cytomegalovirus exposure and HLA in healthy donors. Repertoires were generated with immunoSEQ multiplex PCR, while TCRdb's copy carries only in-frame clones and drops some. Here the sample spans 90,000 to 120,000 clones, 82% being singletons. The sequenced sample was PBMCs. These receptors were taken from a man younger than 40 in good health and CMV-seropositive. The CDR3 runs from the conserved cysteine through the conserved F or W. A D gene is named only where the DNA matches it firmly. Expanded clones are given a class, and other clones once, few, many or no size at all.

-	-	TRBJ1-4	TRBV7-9	TGTGCCAGCAGCCCCGGCGGGACTCGGGGCGAAAAACTGTTTTTT	CASSPGGTRGEKLFF
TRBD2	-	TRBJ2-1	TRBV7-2	TGTGCCAGCCGCAGCCCGGGACTAGTATACAATGAGCAGTTCTTC	CASRSPGLVYNEQFF
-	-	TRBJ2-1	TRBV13	TGTGCCAGCAGCCCCGGGGTATCCTCCTACAATGAGCAGTTCTTC	CASSPGVSSYNEQFF
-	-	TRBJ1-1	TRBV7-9	TGTGCCAGCAGCTCGAAGGGGGTCGGCACTGAAGCTTTCTTT	CASSSKGVGTEAFF
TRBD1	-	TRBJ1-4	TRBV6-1	TGTGCCAGCAGACCGGGACAGGGGAATGAAAAACTGTTTTTT	CASRPGQGNEKLFF
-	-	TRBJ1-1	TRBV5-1	TGCGCCAGCAACTGGGGGACAAAAGTCCCTAACACTGAAGCTTTCTTT	CASNWGTKVPNTEAFF
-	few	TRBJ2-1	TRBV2	TGTGCCAGCAGTGGAGGGGGAATAAAGAAGAATGAGCAGTTCTTC	CASSGGGIKKNEQFF
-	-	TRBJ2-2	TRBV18	TGTGCCAGCTCACCACCGCGCGCAGGGAGGACCGGGGAGCTGTTTTTT	CASSPPRAGRTGELFF
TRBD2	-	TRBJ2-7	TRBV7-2	TGTGCCAGCAGCTCCGAGCGGGGTACCTACGAGCAGTACTTC	CASSSERGTYEQYF
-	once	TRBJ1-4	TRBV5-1	TGCGCCAGCAGCTTGGTCGGAGATACAACTAATGAAAAACTGTTTTTT	CASSLVGDTTNEKLFF
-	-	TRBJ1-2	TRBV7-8	TGTGCCAGCAGCTTAGACTTACAGGAGCTCCCCTATGGCTACACCTTC	CASSLDLQELPYGYTF
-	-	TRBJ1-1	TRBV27	TGTGCCAGCAGTCGGGATCTCATGAACACTGAAGCTTTCTTT	CASSRDLMNTEAFF
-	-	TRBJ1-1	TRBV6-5	TGTGCCAGCAGCACACAACAGATGAACACTGAAGCTTTCTTT	CASSTQQMNTEAFF
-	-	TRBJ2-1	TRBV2	TGTGCCAGCAGTTTTCAGCGGGCGAGCTCCTACAATGAGCAGTTCTTC	CASSFQRASSYNEQFF
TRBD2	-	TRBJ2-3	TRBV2	TGTGCCAGCAGGGCAACTAGCGGGGAGAGCACAGATACGCAGTATTTT	CASRATSGESTDTQYF
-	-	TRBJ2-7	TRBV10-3	TGTGCCATCAGTGAAAATCGTCGACAAAACGAGCAGTACTTC	CAISENRRQNEQYF
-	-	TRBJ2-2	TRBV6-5	TGTGCCAGCAGGTACAAACCGACGTTAGACAGCGGGGAGCTGTTTTTT	CASRYKPTLDSGELFF
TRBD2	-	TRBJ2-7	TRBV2	TGTGCCAGCAATCGCGTATACACTATGGGACTAGCTCCCGAGCAGTACTTC	CASNRVYTMGLAPEQYF
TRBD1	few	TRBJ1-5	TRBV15	TGTGCCACCAGCAGAGACGGCAGGGGGTCCTCGAGCAATCAGCCCCAGCATTTT	CATSRDGRGSSSNQPQHF
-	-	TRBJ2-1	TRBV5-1	TGCGCCAGCCCGGGGGTAGGGATTACCCTGGATGAGCAGTTCTTC	CASPGVGITLDEQFF
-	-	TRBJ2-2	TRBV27	TGTGCCAGCAGTCAGGACTCCCAGACTAACACCGGGGAGCTGTTTTTT	CASSQDSQTNTGELFF
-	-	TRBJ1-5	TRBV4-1	TGCGCCAGCAGCTCGGGGGCCGGGGGGAGCAATCAGCCCCAGCATTTT	CASSSGAGGSNQPQHF
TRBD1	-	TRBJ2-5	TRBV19	TGTGCCGCAGCCAGGGGGTACCAAGAGACCCAGTACTTC	CAAARGYQETQYF
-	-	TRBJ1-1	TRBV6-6	TGTGCCAGCGGGGGGAAGACTGAAGCTTTCTTT	CASGGKTEAFF
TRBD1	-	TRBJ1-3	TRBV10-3	TGTGCCATCAGTGAGCAGGACAGGGTTTACCCTGGAAACACCATATATTTT	CAISEQDRVYPGNTIYF
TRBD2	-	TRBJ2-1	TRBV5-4	TGTGCCAGCAGCAGGGGACTAGCGGGCGGTCACAATGAGCAGTTCTTC	CASSRGLAGGHNEQFF
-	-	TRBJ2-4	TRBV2	TGTGCCAGCAGTGAAAGCTGGGGGGAAAGGACCGCCAAAGACATTCAGTACTTC	CASSESWGERTAKDIQYF
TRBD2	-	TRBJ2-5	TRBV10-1	TGCGCCAGCAGTGAGCCATACTCCGGGACTAGGTATGAGACCCAGTACTTC	CASSEPYSGTRYETQYF
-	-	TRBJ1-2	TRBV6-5	TGTGCCAGCAGCCCCGGGACCAAGGAGGGTGGCTACACCTTC	CASSPGTKEGGYTF
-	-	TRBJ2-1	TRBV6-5	TGTGCCAGCAGTTACTCACAGGGCTCCTACAATGAGCAGTTCTTC	CASSYSQGSYNEQFF
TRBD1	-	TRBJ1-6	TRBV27	TGTGCCAGCAGTCAGACAGGGGATAATTCACCCCTCCACTTT	CASSQTGDNSPLHF
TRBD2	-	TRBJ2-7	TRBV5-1	TGCGCCAGCAGCCCGGCCTCCCTAGCGGCCCCGGTCGAGCAGTACTTC	CASSPASLAAPVEQYF
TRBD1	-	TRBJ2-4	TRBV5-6	TGTGCCAGCAGCCTCGGGACAGGGGTAGCCAAAAACATTCAGTACTTC	CASSLGTGVAKNIQYF
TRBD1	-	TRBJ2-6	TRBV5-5	TGTGCCAGCAGCCCGGGACAGGGGACTCCTGGGGCCAACGTCCTGACTTTC	CASSPGQGTPGANVLTF
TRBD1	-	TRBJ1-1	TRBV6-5	TGTGCCAGCAGTTATTCAGGGACAGGGAACACTGAAGCTTTCTTT	CASSYSGTGNTEAFF
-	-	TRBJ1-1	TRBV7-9	TGTGCCAGCAGCACAGTGAGCAGCCTTGGAGCTTTCTTT	CASSTVSSLGAFF
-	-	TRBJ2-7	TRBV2	TGTGCCAGCAGTGAAACCTTGGAGAGGGCTCTCCACGAGCAGTACTTC	CASSETLERALHEQYF
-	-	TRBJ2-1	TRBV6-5	TGTGCCAGCAGTTACTCGATTCTCGGGAGCCATGAGCAGTTCTTC	CASSYSILGSHEQFF
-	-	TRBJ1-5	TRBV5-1	TGCGCCAGCAGCACGACGGGGGAGGGCAATCAGCCCCAGCATTTT	CASSTTGEGNQPQHF
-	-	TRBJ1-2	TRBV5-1	TGCGCCAGCAGAAATTCGGAGGTTCATGGCTACACCTTC	CASRNSEVHGYTF
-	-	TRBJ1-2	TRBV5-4	TGTGCCAGCAGCTTGGGGGCGCTTAACTATGGCTACACCTTC	CASSLGALNYGYTF
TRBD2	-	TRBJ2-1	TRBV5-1	TGCGCCAGCAGCTCGTCCGGGACTAGCGGGGGGGCGGGTGAGCAGTTCTTC	CASSSSGTSGGAGEQFF
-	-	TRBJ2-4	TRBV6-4	TGTGCCAGTTCCCTGGGAGAGGGAGGCAAAAACAGTCAGTACTTC	CASSLGEGGKNSQYF
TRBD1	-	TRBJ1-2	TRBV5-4	TGTGCCAGCGCCCAGGGACAGGGGAACTATGGCTACACCTTC	CASAQGQGNYGYTF
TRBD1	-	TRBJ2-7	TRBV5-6	TGTGCCAGCAGCTTGGCCGACAGGGAGCCAGAGAAGAGAAGCTACGAGCAGTACTTC	CASSLADREPEKRSYEQYF
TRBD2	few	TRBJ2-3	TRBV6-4	TGTGCCAGCAGTGACGCTAGCGGGGGAGATACGCAGTATTTT	CASSDASGGDTQYF
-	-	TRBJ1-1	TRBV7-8	TGTGCCAGCAGTTCCGGGACACCTAACACTGAAGCTTTCTTT	CASSSGTPNTEAFF
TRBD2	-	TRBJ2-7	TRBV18	TGTGCCAGCTCACCGCCTAGCGGGGGGACCGCCTACGAGCAGTACTTC	CASSPPSGGTAYEQYF
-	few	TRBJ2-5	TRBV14	TGTGCCAGCAGCCACCTTCCACTAGCAGGGAAACAAGAGACCCAGTACTTC	CASSHLPLAGKQETQYF
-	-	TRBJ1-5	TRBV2	TGTGCCAGCAGGAGACTCTCCAATCAGCCCCAGCATTTT	CASRRLSNQPQHF
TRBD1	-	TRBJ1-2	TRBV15	TGTGCCACCAGCAGATCGAGGCAGGGGGCTCCTTGGGGCTACACCTTC	CATSRSRQGAPWGYTF
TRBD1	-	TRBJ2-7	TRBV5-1	TGCGCCAGCAGCGCGGACAGGGGGAAAGGGGCCGAGCAGTACTTC	CASSADRGKGAEQYF
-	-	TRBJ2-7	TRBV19	TGTGCCAGTAGTAAGGAGCGACAGCCGTACGCGCAGTACTTC	CASSKERQPYAQYF
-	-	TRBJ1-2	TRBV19	TGTGCCAGTAGTAAACCGGGAGCCCGTGTCGGCTACACCTTC	CASSKPGARVGYTF
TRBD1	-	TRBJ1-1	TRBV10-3	TGTGCCATCATGACAGGGTTGAACACTGAAGCTTTCTTT	CAIMTGLNTEAFF
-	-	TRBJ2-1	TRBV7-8	TGTGCCAGCAGCTTAGTAGGGGGGGGGCTCAAGCACAATGAGCAGTTCTTC	CASSLVGGGLKHNEQFF
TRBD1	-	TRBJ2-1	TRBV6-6	TGTGCCAGCAGACGAGGACAGGGGGTCAATGAGCAGTTCTTC	CASRRGQGVNEQFF